A selection of T cell receptor beta chains follows, all from one sample in a study of cytomegalovirus exposure and HLA in healthy donors. Profiling relied on immunoSEQ multiplex PCR, and the TCRdb table lists in-frame clones only, not all of them. In the table there are about 110,000 clones, 65% to 85% of which are singletons. Material: PBMCs. The receptor source for this set is a male donor in good health and CMV-seropositive. Each CDR3 is given with its conserved first and last residue. Fields, in order: CDR3 DNA, CDR3 protein, CDR3 length, J gene, V gene, D gene, clone size. D genes are given only for firm matches. Where a row states a size, it is once, few, many or the class of an expanded clone; other rows omit it.

DNA: TGTGCCAGTAGCGCTCAGCGGGGGGGTGCCGGGATGCCGTCAGATACGCAGTATTTT
CDR3: CASSAQRGGAGMPSDTQYF
length: 19
J: TRBJ2-3
V: TRBV19
D: TRBD2
size: NA

DNA: TGCGCCAGCAGCCAAGATGAATCGGGGGGCGCCGGCGGGAACACTGAAGCTTTCTTT
CDR3: CASSQDESGGAGGNTEAFF
length: 19
J: TRBJ1-1
V: TRBV4-3
D: NA
size: NA

DNA: TGTGCCAGCAGCCCCCAAGCCGAGAACACTGAAGCTTTCTTT
CDR3: CASSPQAENTEAFF
length: 14
J: TRBJ1-1
V: TRBV5-4
D: NA
size: NA

DNA: TGCAGCGCCGACAGGGGGGTGAACACTGAAGCTTTCTTT
CDR3: CSADRGVNTEAFF
length: 13
J: TRBJ1-1
V: TRBV29-1
D: TRBD1
size: few

DNA: TGCGCCAGCAGCTTCAGAGGGGGGGGCTACACAGATACGCAGTATTTT
CDR3: CASSFRGGGYTDTQYF
length: 16
J: TRBJ2-3
V: TRBV5-1
D: NA
size: NA

DNA: TGTGCCAGCAGTTACGGGAGGGGAGCTGCGACTGAAGCTTTCTTT
CDR3: CASSYGRGAATEAFF
length: 15
J: TRBJ1-1
V: TRBV6-5
D: NA
size: NA

DNA: TGCGCCAGCAGCGTATCCGGCAGGGGAAAACTGTTTTTT
CDR3: CASSVSGRGKLFF
length: 13
J: TRBJ1-4
V: TRBV4-1
D: NA
size: NA

DNA: TGTGCCAGCAAGTCTTGCCTAGGACAGGGAACAGATACGCAGTATTTT
CDR3: CASKSCLGQGTDTQYF
length: 16
J: TRBJ2-3
V: TRBV6-4
D: TRBD1
size: NA

DNA: TGTGCCAGCAGCCCCGGGAGCACAGATACGCAGTATTTT
CDR3: CASSPGSTDTQYF
length: 13
J: TRBJ2-3
V: TRBV14
D: NA
size: NA

DNA: TGTGCCAGCACTCCGGGACAGGGCTATGGCTACACCTTC
CDR3: CASTPGQGYGYTF
length: 13
J: TRBJ1-2
V: TRBV9
D: TRBD1
size: few

DNA: TGCAGCGTGGCCCTCGGGACAAAAAACAATGAGCAGTTCTTC
CDR3: CSVALGTKNNEQFF
length: 14
J: TRBJ2-1
V: TRBV29-1
D: NA
size: few

DNA: TGTGCCAGCAGCTTGGTTCGGACACCGAACTCCTACGAGCAGTACTTC
CDR3: CASSLVRTPNSYEQYF
length: 16
J: TRBJ2-7
V: TRBV5-6
D: NA
size: once

DNA: TGTGCCAGCAGTTTAGTAGGCGGGGGGGCGTACACCGGGGAGCTGTTTTTT
CDR3: CASSLVGGGAYTGELFF
length: 17
J: TRBJ2-2
V: TRBV27
D: TRBD2
size: NA

DNA: TGTGCCAGCAGTTTACGCGGGGAGCTGTTTTTT
CDR3: CASSLRGELFF
length: 11
J: TRBJ2-2
V: TRBV28
D: NA
size: NA

DNA: TGTGCCAGCAGTTGGGGATCCGGGACAGGGGGCGAGCAGTACTTC
CDR3: CASSWGSGTGGEQYF
length: 15
J: TRBJ2-7
V: TRBV6-5
D: TRBD1
size: NA

DNA: TGTGCCAGCAGACATCGACAGGGGCAGTATCAGCCCCAGCATTTT
CDR3: CASRHRQGQYQPQHF
length: 15
J: TRBJ1-5
V: TRBV28
D: TRBD1
size: few

DNA: TGTGCCAGCAGCTTGTCATTACAGGCCGGGGAGCTGTTTTTT
CDR3: CASSLSLQAGELFF
length: 14
J: TRBJ2-2
V: TRBV5-6
D: NA
size: NA

DNA: TGTGCCAGCAGCTTGACCCTGGGACTAGTAAACACCGGGGAGCTGTTTTTT
CDR3: CASSLTLGLVNTGELFF
length: 17
J: TRBJ2-2
V: TRBV5-6
D: TRBD2
size: NA

DNA: TGTGCCAGCAGTCCCCTGGCGGGACCGTACCAAGAGACTCAGTACTTC
CDR3: CASSPLAGPYQETQYF
length: 16
J: TRBJ2-5
V: TRBV27
D: NA
size: NA

DNA: TGTGCCAGCACCCCCGGACAGGATAACACTGAAGCTTTCTTT
CDR3: CASTPGQDNTEAFF
length: 14
J: TRBJ1-1
V: TRBV7-9
D: TRBD1
size: NA

DNA: TGCGCCAGCAGCTACTCGAACACTGAAGCTTTCTTT
CDR3: CASSYSNTEAFF
length: 12
J: TRBJ1-1
V: TRBV5-1
D: NA
size: few

DNA: TGTGCCAGTAGTATTGGAGCGGGGGTCCTCGAGCAGTACTTC
CDR3: CASSIGAGVLEQYF
length: 14
J: TRBJ2-7
V: TRBV19
D: TRBD2
size: few

DNA: TGTGCCAGCAGCCCCCCCCGTGGAGTCAAGGACTTC
CDR3: CASSPPRGVKDF
length: 12
J: TRBJ2-7
V: TRBV6-6
D: NA
size: once

DNA: TGCGCCAGCAGCCAAGGTTGGTTCCAGGGTATGTTTAGTGGCTACACCTTC
CDR3: CASSQGWFQGMFSGYTF
length: 17
J: TRBJ1-2
V: TRBV4-3
D: NA
size: few

DNA: TGTGCCAGCAGCTTTTTGGCAGGGGAAAATGGCTACACCTTC
CDR3: CASSFLAGENGYTF
length: 14
J: TRBJ1-2
V: TRBV7-2
D: NA
size: once

DNA: TGTGCCGCCATGGGGCGGAACTATGGCTACACCTTC
CDR3: CAAMGRNYGYTF
length: 12
J: TRBJ1-2
V: TRBV30
D: NA
size: NA

DNA: TGTGCCAGCATCCGGGACAGGGGCACCTATAATTCACCCCTCCACTTT
CDR3: CASIRDRGTYNSPLHF
length: 16
J: TRBJ1-6
V: TRBV2
D: TRBD1
size: NA

DNA: TGTGCCACCAGCAGAGATTGGGACATAGCCAAAAACATTCAGTACTTC
CDR3: CATSRDWDIAKNIQYF
length: 16
J: TRBJ2-4
V: TRBV15
D: NA
size: NA

DNA: TGTGCCAGCAGCCGCGACAGGAACACTGAAGCTTTCTTT
CDR3: CASSRDRNTEAFF
length: 13
J: TRBJ1-1
V: TRBV7-6
D: NA
size: few

DNA: TGCGCCAGCAGCTTAGGAGGGGGCGAAGTCCAGCCCCAGCATTTT
CDR3: CASSLGGGEVQPQHF
length: 15
J: TRBJ1-5
V: TRBV5-1
D: TRBD1
size: few

DNA: TGCGCCAGCAGCTTGGACGCGGGGCCGGGACAGGGGGCCAATGAGCAGTTCTTC
CDR3: CASSLDAGPGQGANEQFF
length: 18
J: TRBJ2-1
V: TRBV5-1
D: TRBD1
size: NA

DNA: TGCGCCAGCAGTCAACGGGGGAGGCTAGGCAATCAGCCCCAGCATTTT
CDR3: CASSQRGRLGNQPQHF
length: 16
J: TRBJ1-5
V: TRBV23-1
D: NA
size: NA

DNA: TGCGCCAGCAGCGCTGACAGGGGAAGAAGTAAAGCTTTCTTT
CDR3: CASSADRGRSKAFF
length: 14
J: TRBJ1-1
V: TRBV5-1
D: TRBD1
size: few

DNA: TGTGCCACCAGCAAGGTCCGGGAGTCCTACAATGAGCAGTTCTTC
CDR3: CATSKVRESYNEQFF
length: 15
J: TRBJ2-1
V: TRBV15
D: NA
size: NA

DNA: TGTGCCAGCAGCTCCCGGGACTCCTACGAGCAGTACTTC
CDR3: CASSSRDSYEQYF
length: 13
J: TRBJ2-7
V: TRBV7-9
D: NA
size: once

DNA: TGTGCCAGCACCCGGGACAGCCATTTCACCACTGAAGCTTTCTTT
CDR3: CASTRDSHFTTEAFF
length: 15
J: TRBJ1-1
V: TRBV6-5
D: TRBD1
size: NA

DNA: TGTGCCAGCAGCGTAGATCAGGGATGTGGCTACACCTTC
CDR3: CASSVDQGCGYTF
length: 13
J: TRBJ1-2
V: TRBV9
D: NA
size: NA

DNA: TGTGCCAGCAGCTTAGCAGGGGCTCAGGAGACCCAGTACTTC
CDR3: CASSLAGAQETQYF
length: 14
J: TRBJ2-5
V: TRBV7-2
D: NA
size: NA

DNA: TGTGCCAGCAGCTTAGGGGAGGGGACAGGGGTTGAGCAGTTCTTC
CDR3: CASSLGEGTGVEQFF
length: 15
J: TRBJ2-1
V: TRBV7-6
D: TRBD1
size: NA

DNA: TGTGCCAGCAGCCTTTCTAGCGGGATACGTTGGGTAGATGGGGAGCTGTTTTTT
CDR3: CASSLSSGIRWVDGELFF
length: 18
J: TRBJ2-2
V: TRBV7-8
D: TRBD2
size: NA

DNA: TGTGCCAGCAGAGCGCAGGGGGCGAGCAATCAGCCCCAGCATTTT
CDR3: CASRAQGASNQPQHF
length: 15
J: TRBJ1-5
V: TRBV6-9
D: TRBD1
size: NA

DNA: NA
CDR3: CASSQDRLRAGELFF
length: 15
J: TRBJ2-2
V: TRBV14
D: NA
size: NA

DNA: TGTGCCAGCAGTGAAGGGCGGGAGCACAATGAGCAGTTCTTC
CDR3: CASSEGREHNEQFF
length: 14
J: TRBJ2-1
V: TRBV6-4
D: TRBD2
size: few

DNA: TGTGCCAGCAGTGAACGGACGGACTTAAACACCGGGGAGCTGTTTTTT
CDR3: CASSERTDLNTGELFF
length: 16
J: TRBJ2-2
V: TRBV25-1
D: NA
size: NA

DNA: TGTGCCAGTAGTACGACAGGGGGGACAGATACGCAGTATTTT
CDR3: CASSTTGGTDTQYF
length: 14
J: TRBJ2-3
V: TRBV19
D: TRBD1
size: NA

DNA: TGCGCCACCCGGAGGTCCCCCGTGTCCGGGACGAACACCGGGGAGCTGTTTTTT
CDR3: CATRRSPVSGTNTGELFF
length: 18
J: TRBJ2-2
V: TRBV4-1
D: NA
size: NA

DNA: TGCGCCAGCAGCCAAGGTCCAGCGGGAGCGAACACCGGGGAGCTGTTTTTT
CDR3: CASSQGPAGANTGELFF
length: 17
J: TRBJ2-2
V: TRBV4-3
D: TRBD2
size: few

DNA: TGTGCCAGCAATAGTTGGTCTCACAAGGGGGATCCCAATGAGCAGTTCTTC
CDR3: CASNSWSHKGDPNEQFF
length: 17
J: TRBJ2-1
V: TRBV6-7
D: NA
size: NA

DNA: TGTGCCAGCAGTTTGGCGCGGGGCTATAGCTCCTACGAGCAGTACTTC
CDR3: CASSLARGYSSYEQYF
length: 16
J: TRBJ2-7
V: TRBV28
D: NA
size: NA

DNA: TGTGCCAGCAGTGTGTCGGAGTCCTACAATGAGCAGTTCTTC
CDR3: CASSVSESYNEQFF
length: 14
J: TRBJ2-1
V: TRBV2
D: NA
size: NA

DNA: TGTGCCAGCAGTGATCGGGAAACAGATACGCAGTATTTT
CDR3: CASSDRETDTQYF
length: 13
J: TRBJ2-3
V: TRBV6-4
D: NA
size: few

DNA: TGTGCCAGCAGCCCTACAGGGGACTATGGCTACACCTTC
CDR3: CASSPTGDYGYTF
length: 13
J: TRBJ1-2
V: TRBV6-6
D: TRBD1
size: NA

DNA: TGTGCCAGCAGTTTGACAGGGATATCCTACGAGCAGTACTTC
CDR3: CASSLTGISYEQYF
length: 14
J: TRBJ2-7
V: TRBV28
D: TRBD1
size: NA

DNA: TGTGCCAGCAGTGAAGACGGACAGGGATACAATGAGCAGTTCTTC
CDR3: CASSEDGQGYNEQFF
length: 15
J: TRBJ2-1
V: TRBV25-1
D: TRBD1
size: NA